A single sample is the source of the 24 T cell receptor beta chains below, sequenced in a study of blood T cells in healthy people across ages. It was with a sample-barcoded 5' primer and a J-beta primer mix that a second PCR of about 6 to 12 cycles was run. TCRdb independently ran MiXCR on the 5' RACE reads; one entry per CDR3 protein. The sample carries hundreds of thousands of distinct CDR3 sequences, under 25% recorded once. Sequenced: blood. The origin of the receptors is a man between 65 and 85 years old in good health.

The chain uses TRBV6-2 or TRBV6-3 and TRBJ2-4; 12 bases are shared with TRBD2. This CDR3 is 18 amino acids long. Trimming removed 2 bases from V and 3 bases from J; junction bases left unmatched: 8. From germline, CDR1 is MNHEY and CDR2 SVGEGT. CDR3 residues: CASSYILAGGEGKNIQYF. For the CDR3, the DNA is TGTGCCAGCAGTTACATCCTAGCGGGAGGGGAAGGCAAAAACATTCAGTACTTC.

J is TRBJ2-1 and V is TRBV6-5, with 11 bases fitting TRBD2. J gave up 8 bases and V 2 bases, and 11 bases lay outside the gene matches. Germline assignment: CDR1 MNHEY and CDR2 SVGAGI. The CDR3 is 17 residues long. The CDR3 coding sequence is TGTGCCAGCAGTTACCACACTAGCGGGAGTCAAGTGGATGAGCAGTTCTTC. Its translation is CASSYHTSGSQVDEQFF.

This clonotype was recorded a few times. The chain has TRBV7-2 and TRBJ2-6; the D is unclear. The V gene lost 8 bases and the J gene lost 0 bases, with 17 bases spanning the gap. The CDR3 contains 17 residues. The germline CDR1 and CDR2 sequences are SGHTA and FQGNSA. CDR3 DNA: TGTGCCAGCTCCCTCCCCAACACCCGCTCTGGGGCCAACGTCCTGACTTTC. As protein: CASSLPNTRSGANVLTF.

This clonotype was detected only a few times. This chain links TRBV12-3 or TRBV12-4 with TRBJ2-7; 11 bases map to TRBD1. J gave up 1 base and V 5 bases, and 1 base lay outside the gene matches. CDR3 size: 14 residues. Written as DNA, the CDR3 is TGTGCCAGCAGTGGGACAGGGGGTTCCTACGAGCAGTACTTC. It specifies CASSGTGGSYEQYF.

This clonotype was detected a few times. The genes are TRBV24-1 and TRBJ2-2, with no clear D. Looked up from germline, CDR1 is KGHDR and CDR2 is SFDVKD. The CDR3 totals 14 residues. Trimming removed 0 bases at V and 5 bases at J, with 6 bases between. This chain's CDR3 is CATSDLGETGELFF. CDR3 sequence (DNA): TGTGCCACCAGTGATTTGGGCGAGACCGGGGAGCTGTTTTTT.

The chain uses TRBV6-1 and TRBJ2-5; TRBD1 agrees at 8 bases. V was pared by 2 bases and J by 3 bases, with 5 bases of the junction left unmatched. This CDR3 contains 15 residues. From germline, CDR1 is MNHNS and CDR2 SASEGT. This CDR3 reads CASSEFGQGKETQYF. In nucleotides, the CDR3 is TGTGCCAGCAGTGAATTCGGACAGGGCAAAGAGACCCAGTACTTC.

The rearrangement joins TRBV5-1 to TRBJ2-3; 11 bases fit TRBD2. V was clipped by 4 bases and J by 1 base; unmatched bases: 11. CDR1 is SGHRS, CDR2 YFSETQ, per germline. The CDR3 consists of 18 residues. Here the CDR3 reads CASSTLAGGRIRTDTQYF. The CDR3 DNA is TGCGCCAGCAGCACCCTAGCGGGAGGACGAATACGCACAGATACGCAGTATTTT.

V usage is TRBV20-1 and J usage is TRBJ2-7; D may be TRBD1 (7 bases). CDR1 and CDR2 (germline): DFQATT, SNEGSKA (reference sequence). The V gene lost 3 bases and the J gene lost 5 bases, with 20 bases spanning the gap. CDR3 size: 15 residues. In nucleotides, the CDR3 is TGCAGTGCTAGGGGGGGAACAGGGGTCACTAACGAGCAGTACTTC. It is translated as CSARGGTGVTNEQYF.

V is TRBV28 and J is TRBJ2-1; 9 nucleotides agree with TRBD1. The J call may be incorrect, as the DNA end agrees better with TRBJ2-7. The CDR3 sequence is 16 residues long. Germline CDR1 and CDR2: MDHEN and SYDVKM. The CDR3 sequence: CASSLLTGGASYEQYF. The CDR3 nucleotides read TGTGCCAGCAGTTTACTGACAGGGGGAGCTTCCTACGAGCAGTACTTC.

The chain couples TRBV20-1 to TRBJ2-7; TRBD1 aligns across 8 bases. Unmatched junction bases numbered 10, after V lost 2 bases and J lost 7 bases. The CDR3 is 14 residues long. Germline CDR1 and CDR2: DFQATT and SNEGSKA (reference sequence). The CDR3: CSARLGQGSGEQYF. In DNA form, the CDR3 reads TGCAGTGCTAGACTCGGACAGGGATCCGGGGAGCAGTACTTC.

In the case of this clonotype: A junction boundary mismatches the germline segment, possibly from a read error. The rearrangement uses TRBV25-1 and TRBJ2-1, with TRBD2 matching over 10 bases. The CDR3 spans 18 residues. In germline, CDR1 is MGHDK, CDR2 SYGVNS. For the CDR3, the DNA is TGTGCCGGCAGTGAAGTGTGGGCTAGCGGGAGACCCTACAATGAGCAGTTCTTC. Translating it yields CAGSEVWASGRPYNEQFF. Full variable domain (outside the CDR3, taken from reference TRBV25-1 and TRBJ2-1): EADIYQTPRYLVIGTGKKITLECSQTMGHDKMYWYQQDPGMELHLIHYSYGVNSTEKGDLSSESTVSRIRTEHFPLTLESARPSHTSQYLCAGSEVWASGRPYNEQFFGPGTRLTVL.

The chain has TRBV24-1 and TRBJ2-5, with 7 bases identical to TRBD2. V was pared by 2 bases and J by 2 bases, with 4 bases of the junction left unmatched. The V gene's germline CDR1 is KGHDR and CDR2 SFDVKD. There are 15 residues in the CDR3. The CDR3 DNA reads TGTGCCACCAGTGATTCTCGGGACTATCAAGAGACCCAGTACTTC. Its translation is CATSDSRDYQETQYF.

The CDR3 region is CASSPPDQVVYNEQFF. The CDR3 bases are TGTGCCAGCTCACCCCCGGACCAGGTGGTGTACAATGAGCAGTTCTTC. The chain recombines TRBV18 with TRBJ2-1, with D unclear. Germline CDR1 KGHSH, CDR2 LQKENI. This CDR3 has 16 residues. The V gene lost 3 bases and the J gene lost 4 bases, with 16 bases spanning the gap.

V is TRBV16 and J is TRBJ2-1, with unresolved D. The germline V and J ends were trimmed by 4 bases and 10 bases, with 8 bases remaining between them. The CDR3 contains 11 residues. Germline V gene data show CDR1 as KGHSY and CDR2 as FQNENV. In DNA, the CDR3 is TGTGCCAGCAGCCCCGGGTGGGAGCAGTTCTTC. Translation: CASSPGWEQFF.

This clonotype was counted a few times. This chain joins TRBV2 and TRBJ2-2; maybe TRBD2 (6 bases). The length of the CDR3 is 15 residues. The V gene lost 4 bases and the J gene lost 1 base, with 10 bases spanning the gap. The V gene's germline CDR1 is SNHLY and CDR2 FYNNEI. In DNA, the CDR3 is TGTGCCAGCAGTGTCGGGGGAGGGAACACCGGGGAGCTGTTTTTT. This encodes CASSVGGGNTGELFF. The full variable domain, in which reference TRBV2 and TRBJ2-2 provide the parts outside the CDR3, is EPEVTQTPSHQVTQMGQEVILRCVPISNHLYFYWYRQILGQKVEFLVSFYNNEISEKSEIFDDQFSVERPDGSNFTLKIRSTKLEDSAMYFCASSVGGGNTGELFFGEGSRLTVL.

Only a few counts were recorded for this clonotype. The rearrangement joins TRBV6-6 to TRBJ2-1, with a possible D match to TRBD2 (5 bases). The CDR3 is 15 amino acids. The V gene's germline CDR1 is MNHNY and CDR2 SVGAGI (reference sequence). Trimming stripped 4 bases from V and 9 bases from J, with 19 bases between. The CDR3, as DNA: TGTGCCAGCAGTTTAGCCTCACTAGATTTCGGTGAGCAGTTCTTC. It encodes CASSLASLDFGEQFF.

Note on this clonotype: The junction and the germline gene differ at one end; a read error may be behind it. The chain is built from TRBV2 and TRBJ2-3; 9 bases map to TRBD2. The CDR3 has 16 amino acids. Germline CDR1 and CDR2: SNHLY and FYNNEI. DNA for the CDR3: TGCGCCACCTCACAGGCGGGCGGGAGGGCCACAGATACGCAGTATTTT. The encoded protein is CATSQAGGRATDTQYF.

This clonotype has more than one count but fewer than ten. The chain employs TRBV11-2 and TRBJ2-3; 9 bases line up with TRBD2. The CDR3 length is 16 residues. V shed 1 base and J 0 bases; nucleotides not matched to a gene: 2. Germline V CDR1 and CDR2: SGHAT, FQNNGV. CDR3 nucleotides: TGTGCCAGCAGCTTAGGGGGGACTAGCAGCACAGATACGCAGTATTTT. Translation gives CASSLGGTSSTDTQYF.

This clonotype was recorded many times. The V call is TRBV29-1, the J call TRBJ2-4; D is perhaps TRBD2 (6 bases). Germline values: CDR1 SQVTM, CDR2 ANQGSEA. CDR3 length equals 11 residues. V lost 6 bases and J 8 bases, leaving 11 bases between the germline ends. CDR3 sequence: CSVRREHIQYF. CDR3 nucleotide sequence: TGCAGCGTCCGGCGGGAACACATTCAGTACTTC. Together with reference TRBV29-1 and TRBJ2-4, the CDR3 gives the full variable domain: SAVISQKPSRDICQRGTSLTIQCQVDSQVTMMFWYRQQPGQSLTLIATANQGSEATYESGFVIDKFPISRPNLTFSTLTVSNMSPEDSSIYLCSVRREHIQYFGAGTRLSVL.

A few counts support this clonotype. V and J are TRBV7-9 and TRBJ1-1; D gene unclear. Trimming took off 7 bases at V and 4 bases at J, with 13 bases between the two ends. Looked up from germline, CDR1 is SEHNR and CDR2 is FQNEAQ (reference sequence). CDR3 length equals 13 residues. CDR3 region: CASNLPGSTEAFF. The CDR3 DNA reads as TGTGCCAGCAACTTGCCGGGCAGCACTGAAGCTTTCTTT.

V gene TRBV30 combines with J gene TRBJ1-1; D uncertain. Germline V CDR1 and CDR2: GTSNPN, SVGIG (reference sequence). V gave up 4 bases and J gave up 8 bases, with 14 bases separating them. The CDR3 sequence is 12 residues long. The CDR3 DNA reads as TGTGCCTGGACTAGCCTCGGCAGAGAAGCTTTCTTT. It yields the protein CAWTSLGREAFF. Full variable domain (remainder filled in from reference TRBV30 and TRBJ1-1): SQTIHQWPATLVQPVGSPLSLECTVEGTSNPNLYWYRQAAGRGLQLLFYSVGIGQISSEVPQNLSASRPQDRQFILSSKKLLLSDSGFYLCAWTSLGREAFFGQGTRLTVV.

The rearrangement joins TRBV5-1 to TRBJ2-5; D is perhaps TRBD1 (5 bases). This CDR3 comprises 15 residues. The V and J ends lost 5 bases and 2 bases respectively, with 16 bases between them. Germline values: CDR1 SGHRS, CDR2 YFSETQ. CDR3 loop: CASSAVQATQETQYF. The CDR3 DNA is TGCGCCAGCAGTGCGGTACAGGCCACTCAAGAGACCCAGTACTTC. The variable domain in full, completed from reference TRBV5-1 and TRBJ2-5, reads KAGVTQTPRYLIKTRGQQVTLSCSPISGHRSVSWYQQTPGQGLQFLFEYFSETQRNKGNFPGRFSGRQFSNSRSEMNVSTLELGDSALYLCASSAVQATQETQYFGPGTRLLVL.

With regard to this clonotype: Being one base from a much bigger clone, this may be a read error. The genes are TRBV6-6 and TRBJ1-1, with a tentative D call TRBD1 (6 bases). CDR3 length: 14 amino acids. Germline values: CDR1 MNHNY, CDR2 SVGAGI (reference sequence). The CDR3 sequence: CGSRTQGPNTEAFF. Here the CDR3 DNA reads TGTGGCAGCAGGACCCAGGGGCCGAACACTGAAGCTTTCTTT.

The chain carries TRBV20-1 and TRBJ2-3, with 11 bases that match TRBD2. Trimming cost V 5 bases and J 4 bases; bases outside gene matches: 5. The CDR3 is made up of 14 amino acids. Germline loops: CDR1 DFQATT, CDR2 SNEGSKA (reference sequence). The CDR3 bases are TGCAGTGCTCGACCGGGACTAGCGGCAGATACGCAGTATTTT. As protein: CSARPGLAADTQYF.